This record concerns one T cell receptor (beta chain) sequence. The target antigen is unknown. CDR3 size: 14 residues. CDR1 is SNHLY, CDR2 FYNNEI, per germline. Trimming took 3 bases from V and 6 from J, leaving 11 bases between them. The entry originates in a study of cytomegalovirus exposure and HLA in healthy donors. Turning to the study itself: An analysis done earlier identified 95 million to 140 million unique TCR beta sequences from about 179 million T cells. Whole-study results and caveats: Rates of TCR association differed by HLA locus in a later analysis, with DRB1 highest and HLA-C lowest.

With 60 Vbeta and 13 Jbeta primers, the PCR was carried out. The table came from immunoSEQ multiplex PCR; TCRdb's copy has only in-frame clones and leaves some out. Here the sample spans about 250,000 clones, roughly 91% being singletons. V gene TRBV2 combines with J gene TRBJ2-2; D is undetermined. The TCR sequence derives from a girl aged 2 to 9 in good health and CMV-seronegative. The sample taken for sequencing was PBMCs. The DNA of the CDR3 is TGTGCCAGCAGTGATCGAGTAGTTGCCGGGGAGCTGTTTTTT. Its translation is CASSDRVVAGELFF. Variable domain in full (rest from reference TRBV2 and TRBJ2-2): EPEVTQTPSHQVTQMGQEVILRCVPISNHLYFYWYRQILGQKVEFLVSFYNNEISEKSEIFDDQFSVERPDGSNFTLKIRSTKLEDSAMYFCASSDRVVAGELFFGEGSRLTVL.